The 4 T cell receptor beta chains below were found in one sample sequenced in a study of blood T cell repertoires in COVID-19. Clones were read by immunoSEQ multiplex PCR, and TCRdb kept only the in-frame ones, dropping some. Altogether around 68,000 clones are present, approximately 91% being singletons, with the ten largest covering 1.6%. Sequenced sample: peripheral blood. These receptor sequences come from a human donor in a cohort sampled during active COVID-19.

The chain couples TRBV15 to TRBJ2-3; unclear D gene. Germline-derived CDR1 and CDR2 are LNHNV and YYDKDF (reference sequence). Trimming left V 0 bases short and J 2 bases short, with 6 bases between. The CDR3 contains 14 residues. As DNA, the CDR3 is TGTGCCACCAGCAGAGATCCCATCACAGATACGCAGTATTTT. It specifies CATSRDPITDTQYF.

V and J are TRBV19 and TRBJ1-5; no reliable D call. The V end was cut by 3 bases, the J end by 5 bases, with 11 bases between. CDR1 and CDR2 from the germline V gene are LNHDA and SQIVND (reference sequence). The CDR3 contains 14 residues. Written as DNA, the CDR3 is TGTGCCAGTAGTATCCCCCGGTCGGATCAGCCCCAGCATTTT. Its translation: CASSIPRSDQPQHF.

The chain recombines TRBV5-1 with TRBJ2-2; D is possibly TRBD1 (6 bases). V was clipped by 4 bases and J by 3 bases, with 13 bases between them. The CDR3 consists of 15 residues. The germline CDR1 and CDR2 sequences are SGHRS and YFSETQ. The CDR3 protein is CASSPQGLYTGELFF. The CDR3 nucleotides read TGCGCCAGCAGCCCACAGGGATTATACACCGGGGAGCTGTTTTTT. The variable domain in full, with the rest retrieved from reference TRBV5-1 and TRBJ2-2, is KAGVTQTPRYLIKTRGQQVTLSCSPISGHRSVSWYQQTPGQGLQFLFEYFSETQRNKGNFPGRFSGRQFSNSRSEMNVSTLELGDSALYLCASSPQGLYTGELFFGEGSRLTVL.

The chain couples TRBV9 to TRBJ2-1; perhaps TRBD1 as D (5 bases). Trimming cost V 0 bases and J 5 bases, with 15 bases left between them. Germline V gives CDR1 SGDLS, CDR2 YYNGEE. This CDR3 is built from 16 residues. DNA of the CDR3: TGTGCCAGCAGCGTAGCTGCAGGGCGGTCCCACAATGAGCAGTTCTTC. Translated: CASSVAAGRSHNEQFF. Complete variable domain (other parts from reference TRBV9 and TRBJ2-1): DSGVTQTPKHLITATGQRVTLRCSPRSGDLSVYWYQQSLDQGLQFLIQYYNGEERAKGNILERFSAQQFPDLHSELNLSSLELGDSALYFCASSVAAGRSHNEQFFGPGTRLTVL.